The 12 T cell receptor beta chains below all came from one sample that was sequenced in a study of radiation and T cells in renal cell carcinoma. The time point denotes: blood 2 weeks post-SBRT. Sample treatment: 15 Gy SBRT to primary tumor, nephrectomy 4 weeks later. Profiling relied on immunoSEQ multiplex PCR, and the TCRdb table lists in-frame clones only, not all of them. Among some 150,000 clones listed, about 87% were seen once. This sample comprised blood, obtained from a patient whose treatment included radiotherapy and nephrectomy. The source of these receptors is a woman aged 50 to 65 with renal cell carcinoma.

The chain is built from TRBV9 and TRBJ1-3, with 7 bases that match TRBD1. Germline trimming cut 1 base from V and 3 bases from J; bases unmatched to any gene: 13. The CDR3 is 18 amino acids. The V gene's germline CDR1 is SGDLS and CDR2 YYNGEE. CDR3 region: CASSVRATGRAGGNTIYF. The CDR3 DNA reads TGTGCCAGCAGCGTAAGGGCGACAGGGCGAGCGGGTGGAAACACCATATATTTT.

This chain uses TRBV6-1 with TRBJ2-2, with 11 bases fitting TRBD1. The CDR3 contains 15 residues. Germline loops: CDR1 MNHNS, CDR2 SASEGT. V dropped 9 bases and J dropped 6; count of bases not matched to a gene: 9. CDR3 loop: CASDRDRGKAGELFF. The CDR3 DNA follows: TGTGCCAGTGATAGGGACAGGGGGAAAGCCGGGGAGCTGTTTTTT.

CDR3 nucleotides: TGTGCCTGGAACAGGGACCTGTCTGGCTACACCTTC. This gives the protein CAWNRDLSGYTF. V is TRBV30 and J is TRBJ1-2; the D gene is possibly TRBD1 (6 bases). Trimming took off 4 bases at V and 7 bases at J, with 13 bases between the two ends. From germline, CDR1 is GTSNPN and CDR2 SVGIG (reference sequence). The CDR3 is made up of 12 amino acids.

As regards this clone: Other DNA sequences within the sample encode an identical CDR3. The V gene is TRBV18, the J gene TRBJ1-1; D not resolved. Germline V gene lookup returns CDR1 KGHSH and CDR2 LQKENI. Trimming removed 3 bases at V and 0 bases at J, with 5 bases between. The CDR3 is 13 residues long. The CDR3 protein is CASSPGMNTEAFF. The DNA of the CDR3 is TGTGCCAGCTCACCGGGCATGAACACTGAAGCTTTCTTT.

The chain employs TRBV7-2 and TRBJ2-5, with 14 bases that match TRBD2. CDR1 is SGHTA, CDR2 FQGNSA, per germline. V was pared by 5 bases and J by 5 bases, with 4 bases of the junction left unmatched. The CDR3 extends over 15 amino acids. The CDR3 loop reads CASSPTSGGAETQYF. The CDR3 DNA reads TGTGCCAGCAGCCCGACTAGCGGGGGGGCGGAGACCCAGTACTTC.

This clone was counted a single time. The V and J genes are TRBV2 and TRBJ2-3; no clear D. V lost 4 bases and J 11 bases, leaving 10 bases between the germline ends. Germline CDR1 SNHLY, CDR2 FYNNEI. The CDR3 sequence is 11 residues long. The CDR3 bases are TGTGCCAGCAGTGTGGCCGGTGGGCAGTATTTT. This sequence encodes CASSVAGGQYF.

A note on this clone: This sample includes further DNA sequences coding for the same CDR3. This chain connects TRBV9 to TRBJ1-3; D gene ambiguous. V lost 0 bases to trimming and J lost 0 bases, with 7 bases between them. CDR1 is SGDLS and CDR2 is YYNGEE in the germline V gene. This CDR3 is 15 amino acids long. The CDR3 here is CASSVGGFSGNTIYF. The CDR3 DNA sequence: TGTGCCAGCAGCGTAGGGGGATTCTCTGGAAACACCATATATTTT.

This chain links TRBV6-1 with TRBJ2-5, with 13 bases lining up with TRBD2. The junction had 7 bases not matched to a gene; V was cut back by 3 bases and J by 9 bases. The CDR3 has 15 residues. From germline, CDR1 is MNHNS and CDR2 SASEGT. CDR3 nucleotide sequence: TGTGCCAGCAGTGACTCCGGGACTAGCGGGGTGGCCCAGTACTTC. This gives the protein CASSDSGTSGVAQYF.

The rearrangement joins TRBV15 to TRBJ2-7, with TRBD1 identical over 8 bases. The CDR3 totals 14 residues. Trimming took 9 bases from V and 6 from J; bases not matched to a gene: 13. CDR1 and CDR2 (germline): LNHNV, YYDKDF (reference sequence). The DNA of the CDR3 is TGTGCCACTGCTTTGGACAGGGAAGGTATCGAGCAGTACTTC. It yields the protein CATALDREGIEQYF.

V is TRBV7-2 and J is TRBJ1-1; D gene ambiguous. V shed 4 bases and J shed 3 bases, with 12 bases lying between them. This CDR3 contains 14 residues. Germline V gives CDR1 SGHTA, CDR2 FQGNSA. CDR3 protein: CASSSRTAYTEAFF. CDR3 DNA: TGTGCCAGCAGCTCCCGGACGGCCTACACTGAAGCTTTCTTT.

The J gene is TRBJ1-1, the V gene TRBV7-2, with 8 bases identical to TRBD1. The J segment lost 4 bases and the V segment lost 6 bases, leaving 10 bases of the junction unmatched. The CDR3 loop spans 15 amino acids. The germline V gene has CDR1 SGHTA and CDR2 FQGNSA. CDR3 region: CASSQTPGGLTEAFF. The CDR3 DNA reads TGTGCCAGCAGTCAAACTCCAGGGGGCCTCACTGAAGCTTTCTTT. Using reference TRBV7-2 and TRBJ1-1 for the parts outside the CDR3, the full variable domain is GAGVSQSPSNKVTEKGKDVELRCDPISGHTALYWYRQSLGQGLEFLIYFQGNSAPDKSGLPSDRFSAERTGGSVSTLTIQRTQQEDSAVYLCASSQTPGGLTEAFFGQGTRLTVV.

J is TRBJ1-1 and V is TRBV14; a weak D match, TRBD1 (6 bases). Trimming left V 2 bases short and J 2 bases short, with 12 bases between. Germline loops: CDR1 SGHDN, CDR2 FVKESK. The CDR3 spans 15 residues. The CDR3 region has the DNA TGTGCCAGCAGCCAACTTACAGGGATTAACACTGAAGCTTTCTTT. Protein: CASSQLTGINTEAFF.